A single sample gave rise to the 21 T cell receptor beta chains below, sequenced in a study of blood T cell repertoires in COVID-19 (dated by TCRdb to between 2020 and 2021). The receptor library was made with the immunoSEQ multiplex PCR assay. What TCRdb holds here is the immuneACCESS table cut down to in-frame rearrangements. Part of the clones is not present; checked against another copy, under half of the missing clones reflect an unresolved V gene, and the others are unexplained. For this sample the table gives 69,000 or so clones, of which 90% were detected only once. Clones ranked in the top ten supply 5% to 6.5% of the sample. Sequenced: peripheral blood. These receptors all come from a man between 45 and 60 years old with acute or convalescent COVID-19.

The genes are TRBV5-1 and TRBJ1-2, with D possibly being TRBD1 (6 bases). The V end was cut by 4 bases, the J end by 6 bases, with 19 bases between. The germline V gene has CDR1 SGHRS and CDR2 YFSETQ. The CDR3 extends over 15 amino acids. The CDR3 loop is CASSQNPGTPDGYTF. CDR3 DNA: TGCGCCAGCAGCCAAAACCCAGGGACACCCGATGGCTACACCTTC.

J is TRBJ1-2 and V is TRBV11-3; TRBD1 is a possible D gene (5 bases). Trimming took 1 base from V and 4 from J, leaving 7 bases between them. Germline V CDR1 and CDR2: SGHNT, YENEEA. This CDR3 region has 13 residues. The CDR3 DNA is TGTGCCAGCAGCTTAGGGCAGGGCTATGGCTACACCTTC. Its protein product is CASSLGQGYGYTF.

The V call is TRBV2, the J call TRBJ1-5; unclear D gene. The germline V gene has CDR1 SNHLY and CDR2 FYNNEI. Trimming cost V 7 bases and J 4 bases, with 11 bases left between them. This CDR3 spans 13 amino acids. CDR3 in DNA: TGTGCCAGCAAGACCAGGAAAAATCAGCCCCAGCATTTT. Its translation: CASKTRKNQPQHF.

About this clone itself: Other DNA sequences in this sample translate to the same CDR3. V and J are TRBV5-1 and TRBJ2-7; 15 bases fit TRBD2. CDR3 length equals 17 residues. V was pared by 4 bases and J by 1 base, with 6 bases of the junction left unmatched. Germline assignment: CDR1 SGHRS and CDR2 YFSETQ. The CDR3 DNA reads TGCGCCAGCAGCCCTGGGACTAGCGGGAGGACTTCCTACGAGCAGTACTTC. Amino acids: CASSPGTSGRTSYEQYF.

The chain carries TRBV6-6 and TRBJ2-5, with 8 bases lining up with TRBD1. This CDR3 has 14 residues. Germline V gene data show CDR1 as MNHNY and CDR2 as SVGAGI (reference sequence). The trim removed 5 bases at V and 2 bases at J, leaving 4 bases unmatched. CDR3 coding DNA: TGTGCCAGCAGTCCTCAGGGGGCGCAAGAGACCCAGTACTTC. Translated: CASSPQGAQETQYF.

The gene calls are TRBV5-4 and TRBJ1-6; 10 bases are a match to TRBD1. Germline values: CDR1 SGHNT, CDR2 YYREEE (reference sequence). The CDR3 is made up of 16 amino acids. V shed 0 bases, J shed 10 bases, and the junction held 7 bases outside the gene matches. The CDR3 sequence: CASSLGDRGGESPLHF. CDR3 in DNA: TGTGCCAGCAGCTTGGGGGACAGGGGAGGGGAGTCACCCCTCCACTTT.

The chain employs TRBV29-1 and TRBJ1-2; a weak D match, TRBD1 (6 bases). CDR3 length: 13 amino acids. Germline CDR1 reads SQVTM; CDR2 reads ANQGSEA. Trimming cost V 0 bases and J 3 bases, with 8 bases left between them. CDR3 nucleotides: TGCAGCGTTGAAGAACAGGGCCACTATGGCTACACCTTC. It specifies CSVEEQGHYGYTF.

A few counts support this clone. This chain uses TRBV18 with TRBJ1-4; possible D gene TRBD1, 6 bases. CDR1 KGHSH and CDR2 LQKENI come from the germline V gene. The CDR3 spans 15 residues. V dropped 2 bases and J dropped 7 bases, with 14 bases sitting between them. The CDR3 protein is CASSPTGGSGEKLFF. DNA for the CDR3: TGTGCCAGCTCACCAACGGGGGGCTCCGGTGAAAAACTGTTTTTT. Drawing the rest from reference TRBV18 and TRBJ1-4, the complete variable domain is NAGVMQNPRHLVRRRGQEARLRCSPMKGHSHVYWYRQLPEEGLKFMVYLQKENIIDESGMPKERFSAEFPKEGPSILRIQQVVRGDSAAYFCASSPTGGSGEKLFFGSGTQLSVL.

This clone has only one observation. The rearrangement uses TRBV28 and TRBJ1-2; 8 bases agree with TRBD1. Germline V lookup: CDR1 MDHEN, CDR2 SYDVKM. The CDR3 extends over 15 amino acids. V shed 1 base and J 3 bases; nucleotides not matched to a gene: 4. The CDR3 sequence is CASSLLQGGDYGYTF. CDR3 sequence (DNA): TGTGCCAGCAGTTTATTACAGGGGGGTGACTATGGCTACACCTTC.

The J gene is TRBJ2-1, the V gene TRBV18; 9 bases fit TRBD1. Losses at the gene ends were 4 bases for V and 2 bases for J; bases not matched to a gene: 9. The CDR3 sequence is 17 residues long. CDR1 KGHSH and CDR2 LQKENI come from the germline V gene. CDR3 amino acids: CASSLGQGLTAYNEQFF. The CDR3 DNA reads TGTGCCAGCTCACTCGGACAGGGGCTAACAGCCTACAATGAGCAGTTCTTC. The entire variable domain, with the rest obtained from reference TRBV18 and TRBJ2-1, is as follows: NAGVMQNPRHLVRRRGQEARLRCSPMKGHSHVYWYRQLPEEGLKFMVYLQKENIIDESGMPKERFSAEFPKEGPSILRIQQVVRGDSAAYFCASSLGQGLTAYNEQFFGPGTRLTVL.

The J gene is TRBJ2-1, the V gene TRBV6-5; 10 bases agree with TRBD2. The CDR3 runs to 15 residues. V shed 4 bases, J shed 12 bases, and the junction held 12 bases outside the gene matches. Germline V gene data show CDR1 as MNHEY and CDR2 as SVGAGI. Here the CDR3 DNA reads TGTGCCAGCAGTTTCGGACTAGCGGAAACGGTCTCGCAGTTCTTC. Protein sequence: CASSFGLAETVSQFF.

The chain has TRBV11-2 and TRBJ1-2, with unresolved D. Trimming removed 3 bases at V and 5 bases at J, with 10 bases between. The CDR3 covers 13 residues. Germline-derived CDR1 and CDR2 are SGHAT and FQNNGV. The CDR3 here is CASSLKRGYGYTF. The CDR3 DNA reads as TGTGCCAGCAGCTTGAAAAGAGGGTATGGCTACACCTTC.

The chain carries TRBV7-9 and TRBJ2-5, with 11 bases that match TRBD2. V lost 1 base to trimming and J lost 1 base; unmatched junction nucleotides: 2. CDR1 SEHNR and CDR2 FQNEAQ come from the germline V gene (reference sequence). CDR3 length: 16 amino acids. CDR3 in DNA: TGTGCCAGCAGCTTAGGTACTAGCGGGGGCCAAGAGACCCAGTACTTC. Its protein product is CASSLGTSGGQETQYF.

This chain links TRBV6-5 with TRBJ2-1; 7 nucleotides agree with TRBD1. J lost 4 bases, V lost 0 bases, and 0 bases had no gene match. CDR3 size: 14 residues. Germline V CDR1 and CDR2: MNHEY, SVGAGI. The CDR3 protein is CASSYSGQYNEQFF. The CDR3 DNA sequence: TGTGCCAGCAGTTACTCGGGACAGTACAATGAGCAGTTCTTC.

This rearrangement joins TRBV11-3 to TRBJ1-6; D is unresolved. The CDR3 is made up of 14 amino acids. The germline CDR1 and CDR2 sequences are SGHNT and YENEEA. Trimming pared 0 bases from V and 18 bases from J, leaving 18 bases between. CDR3 in amino acids: CASSLDPLREAPHF. CDR3 sequence (DNA): TGTGCCAGCAGCTTAGACCCTCTCCGGGAGGCCCCCCACTTT.

This clone is a singleton in its sample. CDR3 sequence (DNA): TGCAGCGGGCAGGGGGTCGTAGAGCAGTTCTTC. This codes for CSGQGVVEQFF. This rearrangement joins TRBV29-1 to TRBJ2-1, with 7 nucleotides matching TRBD1. Germline loops: CDR1 SQVTM, CDR2 ANQGSEA. V shed 7 bases and J 10 bases; nucleotides not matched to a gene: 7. CDR3 length equals 11 residues.

V and J are TRBV5-6 and TRBJ2-1, with 7 positions matching TRBD2. Germline V CDR1 and CDR2: SGHDT, YYEEEE. The CDR3 is made up of 15 amino acids. Losses at the gene ends were 2 bases for V and 3 bases for J; bases not matched to a gene: 5. In DNA form, the CDR3 reads TGTGCCAGCAGCTTCCGGGACTACCTCTACAATGAGCAGTTCTTC. This codes for CASSFRDYLYNEQFF.

The CDR3 nucleotides are TGTGCCAGCAGCGTAGAAGGACTCCCAAATAACTACGAGCAGTACTTC. Its protein is CASSVEGLPNNYEQYF. The gene calls are TRBV9 and TRBJ2-7; D perhaps matches TRBD2 (5 bases). The V end was cut by 0 bases, the J end by 3 bases, with 16 bases between. The CDR3 runs to 16 residues. CDR1 is SGDLS, CDR2 YYNGEE, per germline.

In its sample, this clone was seen once. J is TRBJ1-5 and V is TRBV19, with a weak D call TRBD1 (5 bases). V was trimmed by 4 bases and J by 12 bases, leaving 10 bases between them. This CDR3 has 11 residues. Germline-derived CDR1 and CDR2 are LNHDA and SQIVND (reference sequence). The CDR3 here is CASSKPGYQHF. CDR3 sequence (DNA): TGTGCCAGTAGTAAACCAGGGTACCAGCATTTT.

The rearrangement uses TRBV29-1 and TRBJ2-4, with 7 bases lining up with TRBD1. This CDR3 is built from 12 residues. Germline assignment: CDR1 SQVTM and CDR2 ANQGSEA. V was pared by 7 bases and J by 8 bases, with 8 bases of the junction left unmatched. Here the CDR3 DNA reads TGCAGCGCCGGGGACAGAGGAGACATTCAGTACTTC. It translates to CSAGDRGDIQYF.

The table lists this clone with a few counts. The chain links TRBV11-2 to TRBJ2-7; 8 bases map to TRBD2. The V and J ends lost 5 bases and 4 bases, in that order; junction bases with no gene match: 4. CDR1 is SGHAT, CDR2 FQNNGV, per germline. The CDR3 runs to 13 residues. CDR3 region: CASSLREGYEQYF. The CDR3 DNA reads TGTGCCAGCAGCCTTCGGGAGGGATACGAGCAGTACTTC. The variable domain in full, completed from reference TRBV11-2 and TRBJ2-7, reads EAGVAQSPRYKIIEKRQSVAFWCNPISGHATLYWYQQILGQGPKLLIQFQNNGVVDDSQLPKDRFSAERLKGVDSTLKIQPAKLEDSAVYLCASSLREGYEQYFGPGTRLTVT.